This T cell receptor beta chain was recorded in a study of blood T cells in healthy people across ages. Extraction yielded at least 6 micrograms of total RNA per sample. On this clonotype itself: Its specificity is unknown.

V was trimmed by 5 bases and J by 5 bases, leaving 14 bases between them. Germline-derived CDR1 and CDR2 are SGHTA and FQGNSA. The CDR3 length is 14 residues. Through a sample-barcoded 5' primer and a J-beta primer mix, a second PCR was run for roughly 6 to 12 cycles. MiXCR, applied by TCRdb to the 5' RACE reads, yields one record per CDR3 protein. The sample carries about 1.8 million distinct CDR3 sequences, about 49% recorded once. Study-wide points: TCR beta diversity tracked closely with naive T cell percentage.

The chain couples TRBV7-2 to TRBJ2-3; the D gene is possibly TRBD2 (5 bases). This receptor was obtained from a woman in her thirties or forties in good health. The sequenced sample consisted of blood. In DNA, the CDR3 is TGTGCCAGCAGCACCAGAAGCCGGGGAGATACGCAGTATTTT. This sequence encodes CASSTRSRGDTQYF.